The rows below give T cell receptor beta chains drawn from one sample of a study of control samples from healthy donors and cancer patients. Profiling relied on immunoSEQ multiplex PCR, and the TCRdb table lists in-frame clones only, not all of them. There are 90,000 to 150,000 clones in the sample; about 87% occur only once, and around 3.5% lies in the top ten. The specimen was blood. These receptors originate from a man between 35 and 55 years old in good health. The CDR3 runs from the conserved cysteine through the conserved F or W. D genes are given only for firm matches. A row's size may be missing; if present it is once, few, many or a size class.

D gene	clone size	V gene	J gene	CDR3 DNA	CDR3 protein
NA	NA	TRBV7-9	TRBJ2-1	TGTGCCAGCAGCTTAACGGGGGTAAACGAGCAGTTCTTC	CASSLTGVNEQFF
TRBD2	NA	TRBV7-3	TRBJ2-3	TGTGCCAGCAGCGAGGGACTAGAAACAGATACGCAGTATTTT	CASSEGLETDTQYF
NA	NA	TRBV6-2/TRBV6-3	TRBJ2-3	TGTGCCAGCAGTTATGGAGGCTCCGATACGCAGTATTTT	CASSYGGSDTQYF
NA	NA	TRBV24-1	TRBJ1-1	TGTGCCACCAGTGATTCCGGACAGAGGAACACTGAAGCTTTCTTT	CATSDSGQRNTEAFF
NA	NA	TRBV7-3	TRBJ1-3	TGTGCAGCATCCGAAACGGGGGCGGGAGGAAACACCATATATTTT	CAASETGAGGNTIYF
NA	NA	TRBV10-3	TRBJ1-5	TGTGCCATCAGTGATCCGGAGGGCAATCAGCCCCAGCATTTT	CAISDPEGNQPQHF
NA	NA	TRBV5-1	TRBJ1-2	TGCGCCAGCAGCTTGGGGACACATAACTATGGCTACACCTTC	CASSLGTHNYGYTF
NA	NA	TRBV10-3	TRBJ2-1	TGTGCCATCAGTGAAGGTAATGAGCAGTTCTTC	CAISEGNEQFF
TRBD1	NA	TRBV4-2	TRBJ1-5	TGTGCCAGCAGCCGGGACAGGGAAAATCAGCCCCAGCATTTT	CASSRDRENQPQHF
TRBD1	NA	TRBV30	TRBJ1-5	TGTGCCTGGAGTACCGGGACAGGCCGCAATCAGCCCCAGCATTTT	CAWSTGTGRNQPQHF
NA	once	TRBV7-2	TRBJ2-2	TGTGCCAGCAGCTTGCAGGGGCACACCGGGGAGCTGTTTTTT	CASSLQGHTGELFF
TRBD2	NA	TRBV4-3	TRBJ2-5	TGCGCCAGCAGCCAAGTAACTAGCGGGGGGGGAGTAGAGACCCAGTACTTC	CASSQVTSGGGVETQYF
NA	many	TRBV30	TRBJ2-2	TGTGCCTGGAGTGTAACCAGGGCAGGCACCGGGGAGCTGTTTTTT	CAWSVTRAGTGELFF